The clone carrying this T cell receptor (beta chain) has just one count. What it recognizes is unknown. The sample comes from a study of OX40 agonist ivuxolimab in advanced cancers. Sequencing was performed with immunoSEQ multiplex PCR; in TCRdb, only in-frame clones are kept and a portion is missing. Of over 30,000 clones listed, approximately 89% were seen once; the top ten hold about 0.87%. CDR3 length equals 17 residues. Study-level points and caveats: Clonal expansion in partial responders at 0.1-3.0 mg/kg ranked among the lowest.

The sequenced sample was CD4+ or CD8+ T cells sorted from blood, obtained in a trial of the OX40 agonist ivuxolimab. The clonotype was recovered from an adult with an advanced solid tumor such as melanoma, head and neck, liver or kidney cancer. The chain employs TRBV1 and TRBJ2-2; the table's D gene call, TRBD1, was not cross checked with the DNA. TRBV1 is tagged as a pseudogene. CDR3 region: CTSSQVPGQENTGELFF. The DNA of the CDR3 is TGCACCAGCAGCCAAGTCCCCGGACAGGAGAACACCGGGGAGCTGTTTTTT.